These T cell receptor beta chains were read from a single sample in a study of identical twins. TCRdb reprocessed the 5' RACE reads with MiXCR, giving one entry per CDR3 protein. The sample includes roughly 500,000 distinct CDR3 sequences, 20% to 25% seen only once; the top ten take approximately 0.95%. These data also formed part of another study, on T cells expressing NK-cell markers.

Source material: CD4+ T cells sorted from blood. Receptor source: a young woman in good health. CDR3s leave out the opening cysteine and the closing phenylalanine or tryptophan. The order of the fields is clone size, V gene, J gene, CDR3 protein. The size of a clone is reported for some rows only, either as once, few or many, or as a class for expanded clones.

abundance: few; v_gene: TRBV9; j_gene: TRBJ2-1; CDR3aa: ASSVAPTGGNEQF
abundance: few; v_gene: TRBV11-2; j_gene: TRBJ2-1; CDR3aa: ASSPGLAGGSYNEQF
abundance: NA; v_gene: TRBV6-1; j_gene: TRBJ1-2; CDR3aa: ASSEALGMGGYT
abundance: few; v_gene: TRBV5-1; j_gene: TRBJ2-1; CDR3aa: ASGRMVGIYNEQF
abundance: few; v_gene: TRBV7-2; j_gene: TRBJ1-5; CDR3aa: ASSAESSRPQH
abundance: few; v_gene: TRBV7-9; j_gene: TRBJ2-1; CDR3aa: ASSLSTQTRSAVEQF
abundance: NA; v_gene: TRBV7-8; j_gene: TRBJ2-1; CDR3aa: ASSFLLGEQF
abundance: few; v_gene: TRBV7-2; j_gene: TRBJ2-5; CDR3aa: ASSFGVGGYETQY
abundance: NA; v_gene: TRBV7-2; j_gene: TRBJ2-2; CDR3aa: ASSSQGVGELF
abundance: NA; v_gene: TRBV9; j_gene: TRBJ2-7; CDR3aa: ASNPTGTDFQQY
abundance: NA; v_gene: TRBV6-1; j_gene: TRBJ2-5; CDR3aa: ASGWDNKPQY
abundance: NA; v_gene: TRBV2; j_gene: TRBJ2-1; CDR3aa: ASSLMVGLAGTTSEQF
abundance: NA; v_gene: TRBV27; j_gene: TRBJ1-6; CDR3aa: ASNGGQRGSPLH
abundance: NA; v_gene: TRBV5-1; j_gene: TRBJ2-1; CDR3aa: ASSSTAGGHNEQF
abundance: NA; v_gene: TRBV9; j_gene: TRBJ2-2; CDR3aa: ASSVYYTGELF
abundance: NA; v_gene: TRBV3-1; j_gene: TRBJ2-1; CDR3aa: ASSQDWRGGRYEQF
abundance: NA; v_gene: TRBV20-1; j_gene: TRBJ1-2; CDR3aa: SARDRRGTIRGYT
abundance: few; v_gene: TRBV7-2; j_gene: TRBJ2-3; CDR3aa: ASSRPSGGTDTQY
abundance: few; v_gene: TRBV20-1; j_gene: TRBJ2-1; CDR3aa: SARDNQGARREQF
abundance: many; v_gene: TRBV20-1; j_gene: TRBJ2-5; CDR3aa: SAREDRAETQY
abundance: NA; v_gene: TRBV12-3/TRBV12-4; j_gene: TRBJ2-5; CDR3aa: ASTVWTGGQETQY
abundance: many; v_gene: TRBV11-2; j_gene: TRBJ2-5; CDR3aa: ASSLYETQY
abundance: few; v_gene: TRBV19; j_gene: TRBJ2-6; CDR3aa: ASSVGQLSGANVLT
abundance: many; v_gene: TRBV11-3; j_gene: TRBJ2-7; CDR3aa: ASSLEGDRVHEQY
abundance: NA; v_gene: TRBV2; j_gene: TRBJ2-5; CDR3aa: ASSMTGTGAETQY
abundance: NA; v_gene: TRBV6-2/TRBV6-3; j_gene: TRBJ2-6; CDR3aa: ASNLGRGRTGANVLT
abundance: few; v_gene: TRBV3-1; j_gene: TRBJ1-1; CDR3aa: ASSAGGSEAF
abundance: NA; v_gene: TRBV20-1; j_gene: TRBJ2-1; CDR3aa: SARDRQSSYNEQF
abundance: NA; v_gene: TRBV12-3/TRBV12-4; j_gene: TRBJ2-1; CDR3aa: ASRKTQGNEQF
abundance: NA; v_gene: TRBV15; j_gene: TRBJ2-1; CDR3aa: ATSRDRLAGTNEQF
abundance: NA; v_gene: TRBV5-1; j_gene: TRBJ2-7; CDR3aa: ASSWRGQGFYEQY
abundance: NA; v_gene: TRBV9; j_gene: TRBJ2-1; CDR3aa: ASSLGTWDEQF
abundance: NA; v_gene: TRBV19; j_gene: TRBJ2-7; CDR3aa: ASSTTRVGEQY
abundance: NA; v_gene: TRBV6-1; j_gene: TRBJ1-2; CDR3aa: ASSVHRDGYT
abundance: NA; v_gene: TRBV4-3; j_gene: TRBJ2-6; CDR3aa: ASSLVNSLFSGANVLT
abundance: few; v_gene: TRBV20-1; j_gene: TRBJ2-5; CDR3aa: SATKGSGQQETQY